This T cell receptor beta chain is from a study of blood T cell repertoires in COVID-19. Turning to the study itself: There were acute and convalescent COVID-19 samples, and they came from the United States, Italy and Spain.

From germline, CDR1 is SGDLS and CDR2 YYNGEE. V dropped 4 bases and J dropped 1 base, with 11 bases sitting between them. This CDR3 is 14 amino acids long. The protocol was immunoSEQ multiplex PCR, while the TCRdb copy is restricted to in-frame clones and leaves out a portion. This table holds 98,000 or so clones, roughly 80% found once. This TCR came from a man aged 55 to 70 with acute or convalescent COVID-19. The V gene is TRBV9, the J gene TRBJ1-2; D is undetermined. Source material: peripheral blood. In DNA, the CDR3 is TGTGCCAGCAGCCGACGGGAGTTTAACTATGGCTACACCTTC. Amino acids: CASSRREFNYGYTF.